The table lists the clone carrying this TCR beta chain with a few counts. The antigen remains undetermined. The sample belongs to a study of beta chain features in type 1 diabetes. Overall study results and limits: The naive, central memory and Treg TCRB repertoires showed an apparent similarity that was greater among patients than among healthy donors. Moderate yet significant TCRB CDR3 shortening was seen in Type 1 diabetes patients in all four CD4+ subsets. For TCRB rearrangement, an influence of HLA type remained unresolved here.

The entirety of the isolated RNA underwent reverse transcription, so expressed TCRB transcripts were sequenced. The table came from immunoSEQ multiplex PCR; TCRdb's copy has only in-frame clones and leaves some out. The profile covers about 360,000 clones, with around 12% appearing a single time and around 0.01% taken by the ten largest. CDR1 and CDR2 from the germline V gene are GTSNPN and SVGIG (reference sequence). The CDR3 covers 12 residues. The V segment lost 2 bases and the J segment 6 bases; nucleotides outside the gene matches: 2. Each sorted population was over 95% pure. This rearrangement joins TRBV30 to TRBJ2-7, with 9 nucleotides matching TRBD1. The TCR originated in a woman aged 18 to 35 with type 1 diabetes. The sample comprised naive CD4+ T cells from blood. This CDR3 is CAWSSTGGEQYF. For the CDR3, the DNA is TGTGCCTGGAGTTCGACAGGGGGCGAGCAGTACTTC.